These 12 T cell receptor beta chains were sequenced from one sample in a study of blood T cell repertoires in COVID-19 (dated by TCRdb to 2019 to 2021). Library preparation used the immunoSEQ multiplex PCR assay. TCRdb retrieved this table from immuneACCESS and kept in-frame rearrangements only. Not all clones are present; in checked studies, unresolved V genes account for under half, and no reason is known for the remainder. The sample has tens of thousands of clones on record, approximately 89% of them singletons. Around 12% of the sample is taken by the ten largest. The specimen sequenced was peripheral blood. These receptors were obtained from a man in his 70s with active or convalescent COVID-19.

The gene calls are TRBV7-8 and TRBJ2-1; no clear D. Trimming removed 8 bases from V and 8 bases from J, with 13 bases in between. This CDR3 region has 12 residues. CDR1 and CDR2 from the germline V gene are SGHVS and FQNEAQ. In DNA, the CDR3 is TGTGCCAGCCAGAAATCCCCTGATGAGCAGTTCTTC. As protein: CASQKSPDEQFF.

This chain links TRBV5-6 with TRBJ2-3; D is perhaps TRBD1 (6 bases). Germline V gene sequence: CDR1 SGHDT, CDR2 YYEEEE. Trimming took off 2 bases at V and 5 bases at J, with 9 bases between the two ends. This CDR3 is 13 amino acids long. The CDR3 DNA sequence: TGTGCCAGCAGCTTAATAGGGGGAGATACGCAGTATTTT. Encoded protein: CASSLIGGDTQYF. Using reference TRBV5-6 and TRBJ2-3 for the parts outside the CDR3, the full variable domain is DAGVTQSPTHLIKTRGQQVTLRCSPKSGHDTVSWYQQALGQGPQFIFQYYEEEERQRGNFPDRFSGHQFPNYSSELNVNALLLGDSALYLCASSLIGGDTQYFGPGTRLTVL.

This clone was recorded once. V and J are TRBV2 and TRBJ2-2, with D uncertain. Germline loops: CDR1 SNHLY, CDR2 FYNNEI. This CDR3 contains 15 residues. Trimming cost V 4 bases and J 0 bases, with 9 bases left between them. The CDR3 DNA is TGTGCCAGCAGTGGTACACCCTCGAACACCGGGGAGCTGTTTTTT. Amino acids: CASSGTPSNTGELFF.

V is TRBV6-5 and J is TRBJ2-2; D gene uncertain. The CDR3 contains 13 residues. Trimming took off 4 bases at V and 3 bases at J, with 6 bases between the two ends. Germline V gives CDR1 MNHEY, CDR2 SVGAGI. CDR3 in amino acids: CASSSPDTGELFF. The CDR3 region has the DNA TGTGCCAGCAGTTCCCCTGACACCGGGGAGCTGTTTTTT.

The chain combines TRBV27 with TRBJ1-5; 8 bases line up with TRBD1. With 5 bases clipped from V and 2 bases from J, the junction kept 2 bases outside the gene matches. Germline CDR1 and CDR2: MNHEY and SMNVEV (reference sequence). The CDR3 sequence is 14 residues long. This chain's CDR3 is CASSGGQGNQPQHF. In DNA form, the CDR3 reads TGTGCCAGCAGTGGGGGACAGGGCAATCAGCCCCAGCATTTT.

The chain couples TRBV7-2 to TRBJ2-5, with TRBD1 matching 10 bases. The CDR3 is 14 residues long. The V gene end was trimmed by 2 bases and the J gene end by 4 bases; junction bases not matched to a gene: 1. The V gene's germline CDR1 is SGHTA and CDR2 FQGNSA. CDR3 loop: CASSLRTGGETQYF. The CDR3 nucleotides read TGTGCCAGCAGCTTACGGACAGGGGGAGAGACCCAGTACTTC.

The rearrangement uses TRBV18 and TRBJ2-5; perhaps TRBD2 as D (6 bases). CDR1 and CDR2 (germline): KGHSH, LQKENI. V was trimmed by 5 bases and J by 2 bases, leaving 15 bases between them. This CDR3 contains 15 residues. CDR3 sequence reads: CASSSTGTQQETQYF. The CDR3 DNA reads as TGTGCCAGCTCATCAACCGGGACTCAGCAAGAGACCCAGTACTTC. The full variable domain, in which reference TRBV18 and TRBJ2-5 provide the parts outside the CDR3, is NAGVMQNPRHLVRRRGQEARLRCSPMKGHSHVYWYRQLPEEGLKFMVYLQKENIIDESGMPKERFSAEFPKEGPSILRIQQVVRGDSAAYFCASSSTGTQQETQYFGPGTRLLVL.

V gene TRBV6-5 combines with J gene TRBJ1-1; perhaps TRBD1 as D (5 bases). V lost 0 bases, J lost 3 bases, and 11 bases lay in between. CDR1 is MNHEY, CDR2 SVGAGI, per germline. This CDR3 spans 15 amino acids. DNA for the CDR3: TGTGCCAGCAGTTACTCGGGGGGATCGGACACTGAAGCTTTCTTT. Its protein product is CASSYSGGSDTEAFF.

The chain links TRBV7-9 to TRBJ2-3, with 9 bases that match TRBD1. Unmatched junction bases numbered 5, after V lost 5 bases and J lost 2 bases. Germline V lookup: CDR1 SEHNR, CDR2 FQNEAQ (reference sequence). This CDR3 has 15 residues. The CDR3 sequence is CASSQTGGTTDTQYF. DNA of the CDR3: TGTGCCAGCAGCCAGACAGGGGGGACCACAGATACGCAGTATTTT.

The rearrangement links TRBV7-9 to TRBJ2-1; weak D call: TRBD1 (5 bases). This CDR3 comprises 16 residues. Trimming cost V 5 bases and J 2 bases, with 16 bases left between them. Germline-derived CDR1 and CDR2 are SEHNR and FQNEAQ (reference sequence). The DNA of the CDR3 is TGTGCCAGCAGCAGCGCAACAGGCCGGCCCTACAATGAGCAGTTCTTC. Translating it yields CASSSATGRPYNEQFF.

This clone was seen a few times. The CDR3 is CASSQGLAGISVEQYF. CDR3 bases: TGTGCCAGCAGCCAAGGACTAGCGGGGATCTCGGTCGAGCAGTACTTC. This chain uses TRBV4-2 with TRBJ2-7, with TRBD2 matching 11 bases. CDR1 and CDR2 (germline): LGHNA, YNFKEQ. The trim removed 1 base at V and 6 bases at J, leaving 8 bases unmatched. The CDR3 length is 16 residues.

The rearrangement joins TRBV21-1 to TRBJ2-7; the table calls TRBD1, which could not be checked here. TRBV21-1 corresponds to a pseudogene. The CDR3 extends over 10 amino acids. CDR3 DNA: TGTGCCAGCAGGGCGACATTGCAGTACTTC. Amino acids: CASRATLQYF.